The 32 T cell receptor beta chains given below trace back to one sample, sequenced in a study of identical twins. TCRdb ran MiXCR on the 5' RACE reads and lists one entry per CDR3 protein. The repertoire holds 510,000 or so distinct CDR3 sequences, with 13% to 15% as singletons. This sample was also put to use in a study of yellow fever vaccine responses in identical twins.

Material for sequencing was CD4+ T cells sorted from blood. All receptors derive from a woman between 18 and 29 years old in good health.

This clonotype was observed many times. This chain joins TRBV20-1 and TRBJ2-5, with no clear D. The CDR3 is made up of 12 amino acids. Germline lookup yields CDR1 DFQATT and CDR2 SNEGSKA (reference sequence). Trimming removed 3 bases from V and 2 bases from J, with 7 bases in between. The DNA for the CDR3 is TGCAGTGCTAGGACTCCGCAAGAGACCCAGTACTTC. Protein: CSARTPQETQYF.

The chain has TRBV12-3 or TRBV12-4 and TRBJ2-3; possible D gene TRBD2, 5 bases. This CDR3 is 15 amino acids long. Trimming removed 5 bases at V and 2 bases at J, with 14 bases between. The CDR3 nucleotides are TGTGCCAGCAGTCGCCTAGCAGCAAACACAGATACGCAGTATTTT. Translation gives CASSRLAANTDTQYF.

The rearrangement uses TRBV19 and TRBJ2-1; unclear D gene. The CDR3 length is 16 residues. Germline CDR1 is LNHDA and CDR2 is SQIVND (reference sequence). V was shortened by 5 bases and J by 0 bases, with 14 bases between the two germline ends. The CDR3 DNA sequence: TGTGCCAGTAGTCTCGGTAGCTCCCGCTCCTACAATGAGCAGTTCTTC. This codes for CASSLGSSRSYNEQFF.

V is TRBV20-1 and J is TRBJ2-7; the D call may be TRBD1 or TRBD2 (5 bases each). The CDR3 length is 16 residues. Trimming stripped 4 bases from V and 2 bases from J, with 21 bases between. Germline lookup yields CDR1 DFQATT and CDR2 SNEGSKA (reference sequence). This CDR3 is CSAKDDGAPPPYEQYF. In DNA form, the CDR3 reads TGCAGTGCTAAGGATGACGGGGCCCCCCCCCCCTACGAGCAGTACTTC.

The rearrangement joins TRBV6-2 or TRBV6-3 to TRBJ2-2, with D tentatively TRBD2 (6 bases). The CDR3 covers 16 residues. The germline CDR1 and CDR2 sequences are MNHEY and SVGEGT. Trimming took 5 bases from V and 4 from J, leaving 17 bases between them. The CDR3 sequence: CASSTTTGVITGELFF. As DNA, the CDR3 is TGTGCCAGCAGTACCACTACGGGGGTTATCACCGGGGAGCTGTTTTTT.

V gene TRBV28 combines with J gene TRBJ2-1; D remains ambiguous. The germline gives CDR1 MDHEN, CDR2 SYDVKM. V was trimmed by 3 bases and J by 13 bases, leaving 10 bases between them. This CDR3 comprises 11 residues. The CDR3 DNA follows: TGTGCCAGCAGTTTGGGGATTAGACAGTTCTTC. This gives the protein CASSLGIRQFF.

The rearrangement links TRBV5-1 to TRBJ2-4; tentative D call: TRBD1 (8 bases). CDR1 and CDR2 from the germline V gene are SGHRS and YFSETQ. The V and J ends lost 3 bases and 8 bases respectively, with 21 bases between them. The CDR3 loop spans 16 amino acids. CDR3 DNA sequence: TGCGCCAGCAGCTCGCCTGAACGACAGGGGAGGGACATTCAGTACTTC. This gives the protein CASSSPERQGRDIQYF.

The rearrangement uses TRBV5-6 and TRBJ2-2; maybe TRBD1 (6 bases). Germline V gene data show CDR1 as SGHDT and CDR2 as YYEEEE. The V gene lost 0 bases and the J gene lost 6 bases, with 15 bases spanning the gap. The CDR3 covers 16 residues. The CDR3 sequence: CASSLGRTGFPGELFF. In DNA form, the CDR3 reads TGTGCCAGCAGCTTGGGAAGAACAGGGTTTCCCGGGGAGCTGTTTTTT.

The rearrangement uses TRBV5-1 and TRBJ1-6; D is ambiguous. Trimming took off 3 bases at V and 8 bases at J, with 9 bases between the two ends. The CDR3 loop spans 13 amino acids. The germline CDR1 and CDR2 sequences are SGHRS and YFSETQ. CDR3 sequence: CASSSTSDSPLHF. CDR3 DNA: TGCGCCAGCAGCTCGACTTCAGATTCACCCCTCCACTTT.

There are a few counts of this clonotype. The V call is TRBV7-2, the J call TRBJ1-2, with 9 positions matching TRBD1. V dropped 9 bases and J dropped 6; count of bases not matched to a gene: 8. CDR3 length: 13 residues. Germline CDR1 reads SGHTA; CDR2 reads FQGNSA. CDR3 in DNA: TGTGCCAGATCAACAGGGGGCAGCGATGGCTACACCTTC. It yields the protein CARSTGGSDGYTF.

This clonotype was seen a few times. The gene calls are TRBV24-1 and TRBJ1-2; the match to TRBD1 covers 8 bases. The germline CDR1 and CDR2 sequences are KGHDR and SFDVKD. V lost 3 bases to trimming and J lost 6 bases; unmatched junction nucleotides: 8. The CDR3 is made up of 15 amino acids. The CDR3 DNA follows: TGTGCCACCAGTGATCCACGGACAGGGTTGAATGGCTACACCTTC. Translating gives CATSDPRTGLNGYTF.

The genes are TRBV12-3 or TRBV12-4 and TRBJ1-3, with 7 nucleotides matching TRBD1. V lost 4 bases and J lost 4; bases outside the gene matches: 4. The CDR3 totals 14 residues. CDR3 in DNA: TGTGCCAGCAGTTCGGGACAGTTAGGAAACACCATATATTTT. This translates into CASSSGQLGNTIYF.

This chain connects TRBV5-1 to TRBJ2-1, with 8 bases identical to TRBD2. This CDR3 contains 19 residues. V gave up 5 bases and J gave up 6 bases; unmatched junction bases: 22. The germline gives CDR1 SGHRS, CDR2 YFSETQ. CDR3 DNA: TGCGCCAGCAGTTACACCCCTCGGAGCGGGAGAGGGGTTGGCAATGAGCAGTTCTTC. As protein: CASSYTPRSGRGVGNEQFF.

V and J are TRBV7-9 and TRBJ2-7; 11 bases match TRBD1. The CDR3 runs to 16 residues. Germline V lookup: CDR1 SEHNR, CDR2 FQNEAQ (reference sequence). J lost 9 bases, V lost 7 bases, and 17 bases had no gene match. CDR3 region: CASTPPWGQGDRRQYF. CDR3 nucleotide sequence: TGTGCCAGCACCCCACCATGGGGACAGGGGGATCGTAGGCAGTACTTC.

This clonotype was seen a handful of times. CDR3 DNA sequence: TGCAGTGCTAGAAACAGGGGGAGCACAGATACGCAGTATTTT. Translating gives CSARNRGSTDTQYF. The V gene is TRBV20-1, the J gene TRBJ2-3; TRBD1 matches at 8 bases. This CDR3 is 14 amino acids long. From germline, CDR1 is DFQATT and CDR2 SNEGSKA (reference sequence). The V segment lost 2 bases and the J segment 0 bases; nucleotides outside the gene matches: 1.

The V and J genes are TRBV2 and TRBJ2-3; tentatively, D is TRBD1 (6 bases). V dropped 2 bases and J dropped 6 bases, with 15 bases sitting between them. CDR1 is SNHLY and CDR2 is FYNNEI in the germline V gene. CDR3 length: 15 residues. CDR3 region: CASSERQGLVDTQYF. CDR3 sequence (DNA): TGTGCCAGCAGTGAACGTCAGGGGTTAGTGGATACGCAGTATTTT. Based on the CDR3 plus reference TRBV2 and TRBJ2-3, the full variable domain is EPEVTQTPSHQVTQMGQEVILRCVPISNHLYFYWYRQILGQKVEFLVSFYNNEISEKSEIFDDQFSVERPDGSNFTLKIRSTKLEDSAMYFCASSERQGLVDTQYFGPGTRLTVL.

In its sample, this clonotype was seen a few times. The chain employs TRBV12-5 and TRBJ2-1; 12 positions match TRBD2. V was pared by 6 bases and J by 7 bases, with 7 bases of the junction left unmatched. The CDR3 runs to 15 residues. The germline V gene has CDR1 LGHNT and CDR2 FRNRAP. The CDR3 sequence: CASGAGLAGTNEQFF. CDR3 DNA sequence: TGTGCTAGTGGAGCCGGACTAGCGGGGACGAATGAGCAGTTCTTC.

V gene TRBV2 combines with J gene TRBJ1-6; D is unresolved. Trimming removed 4 bases from V and 7 bases from J, with 14 bases in between. The CDR3 runs 15 residues. Germline V gene lookup returns CDR1 SNHLY and CDR2 FYNNEI. The CDR3 sequence: CASSGSANPNSPLHF. In DNA, the CDR3 is TGTGCCAGCAGTGGGTCCGCTAACCCAAATTCACCCCTCCACTTT. Combining the CDR3 with reference TRBV2 and TRBJ1-6 gives the whole variable domain EPEVTQTPSHQVTQMGQEVILRCVPISNHLYFYWYRQILGQKVEFLVSFYNNEISEKSEIFDDQFSVERPDGSNFTLKIRSTKLEDSAMYFCASSGSANPNSPLHFGNGTRLTVT.

The CDR3 nucleotides read TGTGCCAGCAGTTACACCGGGAATAGCAATCAGCCCCAGCATTTT. Encoded protein: CASSYTGNSNQPQHF. The chain employs TRBV6-5 and TRBJ1-5; D is undetermined. CDR3 length: 15 residues. The ends were cut back, 2 bases at V and 0 bases at J, with 8 bases in the middle. The V gene's germline CDR1 is MNHEY and CDR2 SVGAGI.

V gene TRBV5-6 combines with J gene TRBJ2-1, with TRBD2 identical over 8 bases. The CDR3 is 18 amino acids. Germline-derived CDR1 and CDR2 are SGHDT and YYEEEE. V lost 3 bases to trimming and J lost 0 bases; unmatched junction nucleotides: 11. CDR3 DNA: TGTGCCAGCAGCTCGGGACTACCGGGGGGGTTCTCCTACAATGAGCAGTTCTTC. Translated: CASSSGLPGGFSYNEQFF.

This clonotype has just a few counts. The gene calls are TRBV7-9 and TRBJ2-7; perhaps D is TRBD1 or TRBD2 (6 bases each). The germline V gene has CDR1 SEHNR and CDR2 FQNEAQ (reference sequence). V lost 1 base, J lost 7 bases, and 17 bases lay in between. The CDR3 covers 15 residues. In nucleotides, the CDR3 is TGTGCCAGCAGCTTAGGAGGGGGGTTATCTCGGGAGCAGTACTTC. This translates into CASSLGGGLSREQYF. The entire variable domain, with the rest obtained from reference TRBV7-9 and TRBJ2-7, is as follows: DTGVSQNPRHKITKRGQNVTFRCDPISEHNRLYWYRQTLGQGPEFLTYFQNEAQLEKSRLLSDRFSAERPKGSFSTLEIQRTEQGDSAMYLCASSLGGGLSREQYFGPGTRLTVT.

V usage is TRBV7-9 and J usage is TRBJ2-2; D may match TRBD1 or TRBD2 (5 bases each). The CDR3 runs 15 residues. Germline V lookup: CDR1 SEHNR, CDR2 FQNEAQ (reference sequence). V gave up 2 bases and J gave up 8 bases, with 15 bases separating them. Written as DNA, the CDR3 is TGTGCCAGCAGCTTATCGGACACCCGGGGAGGGGAGCTGTTTTTT. As protein: CASSLSDTRGGELFF. Together with reference TRBV7-9 and TRBJ2-2, the CDR3 gives the full variable domain: DTGVSQNPRHKITKRGQNVTFRCDPISEHNRLYWYRQTLGQGPEFLTYFQNEAQLEKSRLLSDRFSAERPKGSFSTLEIQRTEQGDSAMYLCASSLSDTRGGELFFGEGSRLTVL.

The chain employs TRBV20-1 and TRBJ1-2; D is perhaps TRBD1 (5 bases). V lost 3 bases, J lost 8 bases, and 16 bases lay in between. Germline V CDR1 and CDR2: DFQATT, SNEGSKA (reference sequence). The CDR3 sequence is 13 residues long. In DNA form, the CDR3 reads TGCAGTGCTAGCCCGGGGGAACGAGGCGGCTACACCTTC. It encodes CSASPGERGGYTF.

The chain couples TRBV7-8 to TRBJ2-7; possible D gene TRBD1, 8 bases. The CDR3 loop spans 19 amino acids. Germline V CDR1 and CDR2: SGHVS, FQNEAQ. V was clipped by 6 bases and J by 2 bases, with 29 bases between them. In DNA, the CDR3 is TGTGCCAGCAGAAAACAGGGGGGGATCTTCTATAGTCCCCCCTACGAGCAGTACGTC. Protein product: CASRKQGGIFYSPPYEQYV.

In its sample, this clonotype was seen a few times. The chain links TRBV6-1 to TRBJ1-6; D perhaps matches TRBD1 (5 bases). V lost 6 bases, J lost 9 bases, and 24 bases lay in between. CDR3 length: 17 amino acids. Germline loops: CDR1 MNHNS, CDR2 SASEGT. This CDR3 is CASSIDSSNLRTSPLHF. The DNA of the CDR3 is TGTGCCAGCAGCATCGACAGTTCCAACCTCAGGACTTCACCCCTCCACTTT.

The genes are TRBV20-1 and TRBJ2-5; perhaps TRBD1 as D (6 bases). The CDR3 has 13 amino acids. The germline gives CDR1 DFQATT, CDR2 SNEGSKA (reference sequence). Trimming cost V 1 base and J 4 bases, with 10 bases left between them. The CDR3 sequence: CSARGAGAETQYF. For the CDR3, the DNA is TGCAGTGCTAGAGGGGCAGGGGCAGAGACCCAGTACTTC.

This clonotype was seen repeatedly, ten times or more. The chain is built from TRBV27 and TRBJ1-1, with D unresolved. The V end lost 4 bases, the J end lost 1 base, and 10 bases lay between the germline ends. CDR1 is MNHEY, CDR2 SMNVEV, per germline (reference sequence). This CDR3 is built from 14 residues. The CDR3 sequence: CASSSSGPNTEAFF. In DNA form, the CDR3 reads TGTGCCAGCAGTTCGTCAGGTCCGAACACTGAAGCTTTCTTT.

The rearrangement links TRBV14 to TRBJ2-7; 8 nucleotides agree with TRBD2. With V trimmed by 4 bases and J by 5 bases, 10 bases remained unmatched. Germline values: CDR1 SGHDN, CDR2 FVKESK. CDR3 size: 15 residues. The CDR3 sequence is CASSPGGVAGNEQYF. CDR3 bases: TGTGCCAGCAGCCCCGGGGGTGTAGCGGGGAACGAGCAGTACTTC.

This clonotype turned up a few times. J is TRBJ1-6 and V is TRBV12-3 or TRBV12-4, with 7 nucleotides matching TRBD1. The CDR3 runs 14 residues. The ends lost 7 bases at V and 5 bases at J; junction bases unmatched: 5. The DNA of the CDR3 is TGTGCCAGCAAGGGGACAGCCAATAATTCACCCCTCCACTTT. Residues: CASKGTANNSPLHF.

The J gene is TRBJ2-3, the V gene TRBV3-1; 7 bases align to TRBD2. V dropped 4 bases and J dropped 1; count of bases not matched to a gene: 8. The CDR3 sequence is 16 residues long. The germline V gene encodes CDR1 LGHDT and CDR2 YNNKEL (reference sequence). The CDR3 DNA reads as TGTGCCAGCAGCCCGCCGGCGGGAGTGGGCACAGATACGCAGTATTTT. This translates into CASSPPAGVGTDTQYF.

The V gene is TRBV7-6, the J gene TRBJ2-3, with D possibly TRBD2 on 6 matching bases. V was pared by 5 bases and J by 3 bases, with 21 bases between. This CDR3 spans 17 amino acids. Germline V CDR1 and CDR2: SGHVS, FNYEAQ. The chain's CDR3 is CASSRQGRGVFTDTQYF. The CDR3, as DNA: TGTGCCAGCAGCCGGCAAGGGCGGGGAGTTTTTACAGATACGCAGTATTTT. The entire variable domain, with the rest obtained from reference TRBV7-6 and TRBJ2-3, is as follows: GAGVSQSPRYKVTKRGQDVALRCDPISGHVSLYWYRQALGQGPEFLTYFNYEAQQDKSGLPNDRFSAERPEGSISTLTIQRTEQRDSAMYRCASSRQGRGVFTDTQYFGPGTRLTVL.

This clonotype was seen only a few times. The V and J genes are TRBV4-1 and TRBJ2-7; 11 bases line up with TRBD2. CDR1 is MGHRA, CDR2 YSYEKL, per germline. With 2 bases clipped from V and 3 bases from J, the junction kept 12 bases outside the gene matches. This CDR3 has 18 amino acids. This chain's CDR3 is CASSQTLLSGRASYEQYF. Written as DNA, the CDR3 is TGCGCCAGCAGCCAAACCCTTCTTAGCGGGAGGGCCAGCTACGAGCAGTACTTC.